The text below deals with one T cell receptor (beta chain). In the authors' workflow: The authors estimated nucleated cell counts from reference gene primer amplification. Clones were sequenced by immunoSEQ multiplex PCR, and TCRdb holds only the in-frame ones, with some missing. V and J calls and clone size are given by that table; D and trimming were obtained from the DNA. The sample carries approximately 92,000 clones, 84% recorded once. The sample is drawn from a study of blood T cell repertoires in COVID-19. The wider study: COVID-19 samples collected from the United States, Italy and Spain covered acute and convalescent phases. From T cells, B-cell-depleted T cells, or PBMCs came the material, which was cDNA or gDNA.

The CDR3 totals 16 residues. The germline V gene encodes CDR1 SGHRS and CDR2 YFSETQ. V trimming: 1 base; J trimming: 5 bases; junction bases outside the gene matches: 8. The TCR originated in a man between 65 and 79 years old with active or convalescent COVID-19. The sample consisted of peripheral blood. The chain uses TRBV5-1 and TRBJ2-2; 7 bases align to TRBD1. For the CDR3, the DNA is TGCGCCAGCAGCTTGAAAGGGGGCTTGGAGACCGGGGAGCTGTTTTTT. This codes for CASSLKGGLETGELFF.